This T cell receptor (beta chain) appears in the sequencing data of a study of beta chain features in type 1 diabetes. Study-wide results and limits: Moderate yet significant TCRB CDR3 shortening was seen in Type 1 diabetes patients in all four CD4+ subsets.

In its sample, this clone was seen a few times. The antigen remains unidentified. Germline CDR1 reads SGHNT; CDR2 reads YYREEE (reference sequence). This CDR3 spans 13 amino acids. The V and J ends lost 2 bases and 4 bases respectively, with 9 bases between them. Every bit of the isolated RNA underwent reverse transcription, so sequencing read expressed TCRB transcripts. The method was immunoSEQ multiplex PCR; TCRdb's version includes in-frame clones alone and lacks a portion of them. Counted here are about 240,000 clones, approximately 13% occurring once; the ten biggest clones make up roughly 0.019%.

The sequenced sample was naive CD4+ T cells from blood. The chain uses TRBV5-4 and TRBJ1-1; a possible D gene is TRBD1 (6 bases). This receptor was obtained from a man aged 25 to 40 with type 1 diabetes. CDR3 coding DNA: TGTGCCAGCAGCTTAACAGGGAGCACTGAAGCTTTCTTT. Protein sequence: CASSLTGSTEAFF. The whole variable domain, remainder taken from reference TRBV5-4 and TRBJ1-1, is ETGVTQSPTHLIKTRGQQVTLRCSSQSGHNTVSWYQQALGQGPQFIFQYYREEENGRGNFPPRFSGLQFPNYSSELNVNALELDDSALYLCASSLTGSTEAFFGQGTRLTVV.